This record looks at one T cell receptor beta chain sequence and its context. Its antigen remains unknown. Healthy people donating bone marrow made up the donors. The data belong to a study of cytomegalovirus exposure and HLA in healthy donors. Findings of the study overall: When a later analysis compared HLA-associated TCR beta chains with equally common others, the HLA-associated chains turned out to be more clonally expanded and to have lower generation probabilities. Later on, an analysis tied some 17,000 TCR beta sequences to HLA alleles at 0.05 false discovery rate. Earlier analysis found most TCR beta V segments productive about 87% or about 30% of the time.

The CDR3 runs 14 residues. Germline V gene sequence: CDR1 SQVTM, CDR2 ANQGSEA. V was clipped by 2 bases and J by 8 bases, with 16 bases between them. PCR primers comprised 60 Vbeta and 13 Jbeta primers. The table came from immunoSEQ multiplex PCR; TCRdb's copy has only in-frame clones and leaves some out. The sample holds roughly 130,000 clones, 65% to 90% seen once. This clonotype originated in a male donor in good health and CMV-seropositive. The sequenced sample consisted of PBMCs. This chain connects TRBV29-1 to TRBJ2-1, with D possibly TRBD1 on 5 matching bases. CDR3 in amino acids: CSVERQHSSDEQFF. CDR3 sequence (DNA): TGCAGCGTTGAACGACAGCATTCCTCGGATGAGCAGTTCTTC.